A selection of T cell receptor beta chains follows, all from one sample in a study of technical replicates of blood from several donors. Only in-frame clones appear in the TCRdb table, and some are missing; sequencing was by immunoSEQ multiplex PCR. The sample lists 50,000 to 60,000 clones; less than 95% were seen once. The sample was PBMCs. These TCRs come from a human donor in good health. Some clones in this sample may be carry-over from other donors' samples. The CDR3 runs from the conserved cysteine through the conserved F or W. The D gene is left open where the match is weak. Only some rows state a clone size, as once, few, many or a class for expanded clones.

size	V	J	D	DNA	CDR3
once	TRBV11-3	TRBJ2-7	TRBD2	TGTGCCAGCAGCTTAGGACTAGCGGGGGCCGAGCAGTACTTC	CASSLGLAGAEQYF
.	TRBV7-9	TRBJ2-2	TRBD2	TGTGCCAGCAGCGGACTAGCGGGACCTCCTGGTAACGGGGAGCTGTTTTTT	CASSGLAGPPGNGELFF
.	TRBV30	TRBJ2-6	.	TGTGCCTACTCGAACGGGGCCAACGTCCTGACTTTC	CAYSNGANVLTF
.	TRBV6-5	TRBJ2-7	TRBD2	TGTGCCAGCAGTTACTCGGGGGCGGGGGGGTACGAGCAGTACTTC	CASSYSGAGGYEQYF
.	TRBV7-2	TRBJ1-2	TRBD1	TGTGCCAGCAGCTTAGACCCAGGGGGCGGCTATGGCTACACCTTC	CASSLDPGGGYGYTF
.	TRBV11-1	TRBJ2-7	.	TGTGCCAGCAGCTTAGCGAGTTCTACCACCTACGAGCAGTACTTC	CASSLASSTTYEQYF
.	TRBV6-5	TRBJ1-4	.	TGTGCCAGCAGTTACTCAGCAGGGAGGGGTGAAAAACTGTTTTTT	CASSYSAGRGEKLFF
.	TRBV10-2	TRBJ1-3	.	TGCGCCAGCAGTGAGGACAGCTCTGGAAACACCATATATTTT	CASSEDSSGNTIYF
.	TRBV28	TRBJ2-2	.	TGTGCCAGCAGTTTACCGTTTGCCGGGGAGCTGTTTTTT	CASSLPFAGELFF
.	TRBV29-1	TRBJ1-2	.	TGCAGCGTTGAAGATCCAGAGGGAAGAAGGTATGGCTACACCTTC	CSVEDPEGRRYGYTF
.	TRBV11-2	TRBJ2-1	TRBD2	TGTGCCAGCAGGAGTAGCGGGAGCGATGAGCAGTTCTTC	CASRSSGSDEQFF
.	TRBV30	TRBJ1-2	.	TGTGCCTGGAGTTCCCGGATCGGTCGGGACTATGGCTACACCTTC	CAWSSRIGRDYGYTF
.	TRBV29-1	TRBJ2-1	TRBD1	TGCAGCGTTTCCGGACAGGTTAGTCCCTACAATGAGCAGTTCTTC	CSVSGQVSPYNEQFF
.	TRBV6-6	TRBJ2-5	TRBD1	TGTGCCAGCACCGGACAGGGGTCCCCAGAGACCCAGTACTTC	CASTGQGSPETQYF
.	TRBV7-8	TRBJ2-1	TRBD1	TGTGCCAGCAGCTTAGGAGTGACAGGGGGCAGGGATGAGCAGTTCTTC	CASSLGVTGGRDEQFF
.	TRBV6-5	TRBJ1-6	.	TGTGCCAGCAGTTACTCGGGGGGGTATAATTCACCCCTCCACTTT	CASSYSGGYNSPLHF
.	TRBV9	TRBJ2-5	.	TGTGCCAGCAGCGTAGGTTCGGGAGTGGAGGAGACCCAGTACTTC	CASSVGSGVEETQYF
.	TRBV7-9	TRBJ2-5	.	TGTGCCAGCAGCGAACGGTTATCTGCGGGCCCACAAGAGACCCAGTACTTC	CASSERLSAGPQETQYF
.	TRBV9	TRBJ2-3	.	TGTGCCAGCAGCACCACTGGGACATATAGCACAGATACGCAGTATTTT	CASSTTGTYSTDTQYF
.	TRBV19	TRBJ1-1	.	TGTGCCAGTCATGGGCAGGGATTGCGATGGAACACTGAAGCTTTCTTT	CASHGQGLRWNTEAFF
many	TRBV6-1	TRBJ1-1	.	TGTGCCAGCAGTGAAGAGGGACAACCGAACACTGAAGCTTTCTTT	CASSEEGQPNTEAFF
.	TRBV6-6	TRBJ2-7	TRBD2	TGTGCCAGCAGACGCGAGTGGACTAGCGGGTACGAGCAGTACTTC	CASRREWTSGYEQYF
.	TRBV5-6	TRBJ2-5	TRBD2	TGTGCCAGCAGCGGCGCTACAGGACTAGCGGGGGCTGAGACCCAGTACTTC	CASSGATGLAGAETQYF
.	TRBV6-5	TRBJ2-5	.	TGTGCCAGCAGCTTGCCGGGTCAGAGGGAGACCCAGTACTTC	CASSLPGQRETQYF
.	TRBV5-1	TRBJ2-7	.	TGCGCCAGCAGGCGACAGGACAGCTCCTACGAGCAGTACTTC	CASRRQDSSYEQYF
.	TRBV19	TRBJ1-4	.	TGTGCCAGTAGTATGAGAGACGGGGGAAATGAAAAACTGTTTTTT	CASSMRDGGNEKLFF
.	TRBV30	TRBJ2-1	.	TGTGCCTGGAGTGGCCTAGTCGAATCCTACAATGAGCAGTTCTTC	CAWSGLVESYNEQFF
.	TRBV7-2	TRBJ2-3	TRBD2	TGTGCCAGCAGCTCGGGACTATGGAATACGCAGTATTTT	CASSSGLWNTQYF
.	TRBV15	TRBJ2-1	TRBD1	TGTGCCACCAGCACCGGGACAGGGGGTAATGAGCAGTTCTTC	CATSTGTGGNEQFF
.	TRBV2	TRBJ1-5	.	TGTGCCAGCAGGGCAGGTAGCAATCAGCCCCAGCATTTT	CASRAGSNQPQHF
.	TRBV6-5	TRBJ1-6	.	TGTGCCAGCACCCCAAGGAGCTCCTATAATTCACCCCTCCACTTT	CASTPRSSYNSPLHF
.	TRBV7-8	TRBJ2-5	.	TGTGCCAGCAGCTTAAGGGGGACCGCTAGGGACCAAGAGACCCAGTACTTC	CASSLRGTARDQETQYF
.	TRBV18	TRBJ2-7	.	TGTGCCAGCTCACCCAACCTGGCAGAAGCCTACGAGCAGTACTTC	CASSPNLAEAYEQYF
.	TRBV4-1	TRBJ2-5	TRBD2	TGCGCCAGCAGCCAGCGGACTAGCGGTCCCCAAGAGACCCAGTACTTC	CASSQRTSGPQETQYF
.	TRBV5-1	TRBJ2-5	.	TGCGCCAGCAGCTTGGCCCGGGAGACCCAGTACTTC	CASSLARETQYF
.	TRBV18	TRBJ1-1	.	TGTGCCAGCTCACCACCGAGGGGGGGGCTTGGGACTGAAGCTTTCTTT	CASSPPRGGLGTEAFF
.	TRBV9	TRBJ1-5	.	TGTGCCAGCAGCGAGCGGACAGTCCGGAGCCTTTATCAGCCCCAGCATTTT	CASSERTVRSLYQPQHF
.	TRBV7-8	TRBJ2-3	TRBD1	TGTGCCAGCAGCTTAGAAACGGACAGGGGGACAGATACGCAGTATTTT	CASSLETDRGTDTQYF
.	TRBV6-5	TRBJ2-5	.	TGTGCCAGCAGTTACTCGCGCCAACCTGTTATAGAGACCCAGTACTTC	CASSYSRQPVIETQYF
once	TRBV4-2	TRBJ2-7	TRBD2	TGTGCCAGCAGCCAAGACGGGACTAGCGCCATTATCGAGCAGTACTTC	CASSQDGTSAIIEQYF
.	TRBV7-2	TRBJ2-1	TRBD2	TGTGCCAGCAGCTTAGCTGTTCGTCTAGCGGGAGGGAGGGGTACCTACAATGAGCAGTTCTTC	CASSLAVRLAGGRGTYNEQFF
.	TRBV6-5	TRBJ1-2	.	TGTGCCAGCAGTTACTTAGGGGCGTTCAACTATGGCTACACCTTC	CASSYLGAFNYGYTF
.	TRBV2	TRBJ2-2	TRBD2	TGTGCCAGCATTGGACTAGCGACCGGGGAGCTGTTTTTT	CASIGLATGELFF
.	TRBV9	TRBJ2-2	TRBD2	TGTGCCAGCAGCGTAGCAGGCGGGACTACTACCGGGGAGCTGTTTTTT	CASSVAGGTTTGELFF
.	TRBV6-4	TRBJ2-1	TRBD1	TGTGCCAGCAGTGACTCTGCGGACAGGGGTGCCGATGAGCAGTTCTTC	CASSDSADRGADEQFF
.	TRBV27	TRBJ2-3	.	TGTGCCAGCACCCGGGACACCACAGATACGCAGTATTTT	CASTRDTTDTQYF
.	TRBV30	TRBJ2-7	.	TGTGCCTGGAGTCGAGAGGGCCACTACGAGCAGTACTTC	CAWSREGHYEQYF
.	TRBV7-8	TRBJ2-7	TRBD2	TGTGCCAGCAGCCCGGGACTAGCGGGAGGTTTTTGGTACTTC	CASSPGLAGGFWYF
.	TRBV7-9	TRBJ2-7	TRBD1	TGTGCCAGCAGCTCGGACAGGGTATCACGAGAGCAGTACTTC	CASSSDRVSREQYF
.	TRBV5-1	TRBJ2-2	TRBD2	TGCGCCAGCAGCCCGGGAGCGGGGGGGCCGAACACCGGGGAGCTGTTTTTT	CASSPGAGGPNTGELFF
.	TRBV6-1	TRBJ2-3	.	TGTGCCAGCAGTGAAGGGGACACCACAGATACGCAGTATTTT	CASSEGDTTDTQYF
.	TRBV11-3	TRBJ2-3	TRBD2	TGTGCCAGCAGCCCTGAAGCGGGGGGGCCGGGTACGCAGTATTTT	CASSPEAGGPGTQYF
once	TRBV6-5	TRBJ1-2	TRBD1	TGTGCCAGCAGTTACCGCCGAGGACAGGGAGGCTATGGCTACACCTTC	CASSYRRGQGGYGYTF